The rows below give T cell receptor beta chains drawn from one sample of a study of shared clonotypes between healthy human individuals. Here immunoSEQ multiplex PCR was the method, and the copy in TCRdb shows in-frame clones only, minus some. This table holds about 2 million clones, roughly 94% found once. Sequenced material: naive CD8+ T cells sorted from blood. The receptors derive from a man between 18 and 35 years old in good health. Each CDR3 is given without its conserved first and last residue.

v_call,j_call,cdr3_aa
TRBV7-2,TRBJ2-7,ASSLVRDLFYEQY
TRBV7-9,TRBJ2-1,ASSPRTRSSYNEQF
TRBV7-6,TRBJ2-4,ASSPDRVENIQY
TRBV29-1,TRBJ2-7,SVDWQGAHEQY
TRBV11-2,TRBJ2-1,ASSPSGALPYNEQF
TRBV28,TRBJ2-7,ASSQPGTGAEEQY
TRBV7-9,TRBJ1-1,ASTPGGAGGPSFPEAF
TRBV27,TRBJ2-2,ASSLIEEGWETGELF
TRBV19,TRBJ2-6,ASSIDDRGPGANVLT
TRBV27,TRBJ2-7,ASRAGTSGRVYEQY
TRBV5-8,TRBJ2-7,ASSAGTGYYEQY
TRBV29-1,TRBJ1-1,SVLGTGKSTEAF
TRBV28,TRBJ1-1,ASSLISLGVRGENTEAF
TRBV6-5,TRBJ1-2,ASSEGWLTGYT
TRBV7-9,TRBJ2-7,ASSWDRGASYEQY
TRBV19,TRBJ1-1,ASSITGGNTEAF
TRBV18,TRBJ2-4,ASSLPGTDSDIQY
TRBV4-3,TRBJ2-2,ASSQGPHHSLTNTGELF
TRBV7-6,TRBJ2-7,ASSLGRSYEQY
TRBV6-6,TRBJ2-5,ASSHEETQY
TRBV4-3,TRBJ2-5,ASSQVQGLAGEMQETQY
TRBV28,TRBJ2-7,ASSYDGRGYEQY
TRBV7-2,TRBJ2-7,ASSPDNVNNEQY
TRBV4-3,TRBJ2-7,ASSQDEEGGASEQY
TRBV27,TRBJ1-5,ASSFRQSNQPQH
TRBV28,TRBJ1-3,ASSPPDRGPGY
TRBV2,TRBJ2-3,ASSGRLAGTTDTQY
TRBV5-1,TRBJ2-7,ASSWWGDEQY
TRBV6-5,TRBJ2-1,ASSPPGLANEQF
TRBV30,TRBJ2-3,ACGTRTDTQY
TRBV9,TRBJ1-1,ASSVGTGGLEAF
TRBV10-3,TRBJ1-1,AISPGTEAF
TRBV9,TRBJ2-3,ASSGGTSYTDTQY
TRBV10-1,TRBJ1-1,ASSQTGEGTEAF
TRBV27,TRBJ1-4,ASSFVGLDEKLF
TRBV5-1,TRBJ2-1,ASRPHGTGTINEQF
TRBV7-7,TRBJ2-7,ASSFDRGGYEQY
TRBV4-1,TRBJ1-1,ASSQGRGMGTEAF
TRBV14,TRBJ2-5,ASSQDNRRGETQY
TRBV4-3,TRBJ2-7,ASSQGLTTYEQY
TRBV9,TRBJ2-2,ASSSGGGFNTGELF
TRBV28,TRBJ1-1,ASRGMGTANTEAF
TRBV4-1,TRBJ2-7,ASSQERSSYEQY
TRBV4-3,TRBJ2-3,ASSHGLAGGPSISDTQY
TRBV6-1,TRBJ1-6,ASSEFGTGASPLH
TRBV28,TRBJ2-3,ASSLRGERDTQY
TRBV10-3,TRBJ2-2,AISEGAGELF
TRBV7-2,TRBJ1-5,ASSLGTGFPDQPQH
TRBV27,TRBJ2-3,ASSLWSTDTQY
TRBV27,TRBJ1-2,ASSPGTDYYGYT
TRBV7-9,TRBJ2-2,ASSLVGDTGELF
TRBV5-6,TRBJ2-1,ASSLYNEQF
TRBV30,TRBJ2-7,AWSVAQGTYEQY
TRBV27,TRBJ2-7,ASSRGQGFGEQY